These T cell receptor beta chains were read from a single sample in a study of CD8+ T cells in alopecia areata. Here immunoSEQ multiplex PCR was the method, and the copy in TCRdb shows in-frame clones only, minus some. The table records about 130,000 clones, around 50% of them present only once. The source material was CD4+ T cells sorted from blood, sampled at week 0. The source is a human donor with alopecia areata. Each CDR3 is given with its conserved first and last residue. D genes are given only for firm matches. Only some rows state a clone size, as once, few, many or a class for expanded clones.

size	D	J	V	DNA	CDR3
.	.	TRBJ2-5	TRBV29-1	TGCAGCGTTGACAGGGGCTTCGGAGAGACCCAGTACTTC	CSVDRGFGETQYF
once	.	TRBJ2-5	TRBV27	TGTGCCAGCAGTTTGCGTCCCCATAGCAGGGTGGGACGAGAGACCCAGTACTTC	CASSLRPHSRVGRETQYF
few	.	TRBJ2-5	TRBV7-9	TGTGCCAGCAGCGATCAGGGGCAAGAGACCCAGTACTTC	CASSDQGQETQYF
.	TRBD2	TRBJ2-2	TRBV29-1	TGCAGCGCCCGGACTAGCGGGGGGGCTTTTAACACCGGGGAGCTGTTTTTT	CSARTSGGAFNTGELFF
.	.	TRBJ1-6	TRBV6-5	TGTGCCAGCAGCCGAGGACCTGATAATTCACCCCTCCACTTT	CASSRGPDNSPLHF
.	TRBD1	TRBJ2-7	TRBV4-3	TGCGCCAGCAGCCAAAGGACAGGGGGCATTCACGAGCAGTACTTC	CASSQRTGGIHEQYF
.	.	TRBJ1-1	TRBV5-6	TGTGCCAGCAGCACCAGGGAAAGGCTGAACACTGAAGCTTTCTTT	CASSTRERLNTEAFF
.	.	TRBJ2-1	TRBV29-1	TGCAGCGTTGGTGGGGGAGCCGGTGAGCAGTTCTTC	CSVGGGAGEQFF
few	.	TRBJ1-2	TRBV2	TGTGCCAGCAGTGTAATGGGACTCTATGGCTACACCTTC	CASSVMGLYGYTF
.	.	TRBJ1-2	TRBV7-2	TGTGCCAGCAGCTCGTACGCTAACTATGGCTACACCTTC	CASSSYANYGYTF
.	.	TRBJ2-5	TRBV25-1	TGTGCCAGCAGTGACCCACCCCCCAGGGAGACCCAGTACTTC	CASSDPPPRETQYF